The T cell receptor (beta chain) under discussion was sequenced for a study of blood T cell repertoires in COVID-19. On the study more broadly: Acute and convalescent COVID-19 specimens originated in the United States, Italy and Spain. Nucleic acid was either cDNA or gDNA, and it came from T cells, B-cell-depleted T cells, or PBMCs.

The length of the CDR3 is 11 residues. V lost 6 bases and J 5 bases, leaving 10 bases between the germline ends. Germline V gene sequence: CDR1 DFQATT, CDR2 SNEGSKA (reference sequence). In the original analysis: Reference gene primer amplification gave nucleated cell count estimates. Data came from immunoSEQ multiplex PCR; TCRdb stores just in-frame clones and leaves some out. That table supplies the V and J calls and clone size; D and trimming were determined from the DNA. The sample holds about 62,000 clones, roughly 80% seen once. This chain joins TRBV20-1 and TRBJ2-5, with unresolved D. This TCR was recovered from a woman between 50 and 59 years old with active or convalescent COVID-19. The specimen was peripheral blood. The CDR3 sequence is CSAIVWETQYF. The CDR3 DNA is TGCAGTGCCATAGTATGGGAGACCCAGTACTTC.